The 25 T cell receptor beta chains below were found in one sample sequenced in a study of cytomegalovirus exposure and HLA in healthy donors. PCR amplification relied on 60 Vbeta primers (plus 13 Jbeta primers). Assay: immunoSEQ multiplex PCR; the TCRdb copy retains only in-frame clones and omits some. The data show about 190,000 clones, roughly 75% seen once. Sequencing was carried out using PBMCs. The receptors come from a man aged 30 to 39 in good health and CMV-seropositive.

This sequence joins TRBV7-9 and TRBJ1-1, with 8 bases that match TRBD1. The germline gives CDR1 SEHNR, CDR2 FQNEAQ (reference sequence). The V segment lost 5 bases and the J segment 1 base; nucleotides outside the gene matches: 9. The CDR3 runs 16 residues. The CDR3 coding sequence is TGTGCCAGCAGCACTTCTTCCGGGACAGGGAACACTGAAGCTTTCTTT. This translates into CASSTSSGTGNTEAFF.

V usage is TRBV6-5 and J usage is TRBJ1-5, with TRBD1 matching over 8 bases. V gave up 0 bases and J gave up 9 bases; unmatched junction bases: 7. CDR3 length: 15 residues. Germline-derived CDR1 and CDR2 are MNHEY and SVGAGI. In DNA form, the CDR3 reads TGTGCCAGCAGTTACTCGACCAGGGGGCTCGGGCCCCAGCATTTT. It yields the protein CASSYSTRGLGPQHF.

This chain connects TRBV11-2 to TRBJ2-7, with D maybe TRBD2 (6 bases). CDR1 and CDR2 from the germline V gene are SGHAT and FQNNGV. V was pared by 1 base and J by 0 bases, with 16 bases between. CDR3 length: 17 residues. This chain's CDR3 is CASSLAPGRRVSYEQYF. CDR3 bases: TGTGCCAGCAGCTTAGCCCCCGGGCGGAGGGTCTCCTACGAGCAGTACTTC.

CDR3 sequence: CASRESYGYTF. In DNA, the CDR3 is TGTGCCAGTAGGGAGTCCTATGGCTACACCTTC. The chain couples TRBV19 to TRBJ1-2; no clear D. CDR1 is LNHDA, CDR2 SQIVND, per germline (reference sequence). The ends were cut back, 6 bases at V and 4 bases at J, with 6 bases in the middle. The CDR3 runs 11 residues.

This chain joins TRBV28 and TRBJ1-5, with D possibly TRBD1 on 6 matching bases. V was clipped by 6 bases and J by 4 bases, with 13 bases between them. Looked up from germline, CDR1 is MDHEN and CDR2 is SYDVKM. The CDR3 sequence is 14 residues long. The CDR3 coding sequence is TGTGCCAGCAGCATTTTCAGGGGTAATCAGCCCCAGCATTTT. This gives the protein CASSIFRGNQPQHF.

The V and J genes are TRBV11-2 and TRBJ1-3; TRBD1 matches 7 bases. From germline, CDR1 is SGHAT and CDR2 FQNNGV. The J segment lost 4 bases and the V segment lost 6 bases, leaving 6 bases of the junction unmatched. CDR3 length: 14 amino acids. The CDR3 region has the DNA TGTGCCAGCAGTCCAGACAGGGTCGGAAACACCATATATTTT. Its protein is CASSPDRVGNTIYF.

This chain links TRBV7-9 with TRBJ2-1; 7 positions agree with TRBD1. CDR3 length: 13 residues. CDR1 is SEHNR and CDR2 is FQNEAQ in the germline V gene (reference sequence). V was pared by 5 bases and J by 6 bases, with 4 bases of the junction left unmatched. The CDR3 coding sequence is TGTGCCAGCAGCGTAGACAGGGTCAATGAGCAGTTCTTC. It is translated as CASSVDRVNEQFF.

V gene TRBV7-9 combines with J gene TRBJ2-5; tentatively, D is TRBD1 (6 bases). Trimming shortened V by 3 bases and J by 3 bases, and 11 bases separated the two germline ends. The V gene's germline CDR1 is SEHNR and CDR2 FQNEAQ (reference sequence). CDR3 length: 14 amino acids. CDR3 loop: CASSFGQLKETQYF. The CDR3, as DNA: TGTGCCAGCAGCTTCGGACAGCTGAAAGAGACCCAGTACTTC.

This clone was observed once. The rearrangement joins TRBV2 to TRBJ2-2, with D maybe TRBD2 (7 bases). The CDR3 is 14 residues long. In germline, CDR1 is SNHLY, CDR2 FYNNEI. Trimming left V 5 bases short and J 4 bases short, with 11 bases between. This CDR3 reads CASSPGGPTGELFF. The CDR3 nucleotides are TGTGCCAGCAGTCCGGGGGGCCCCACCGGGGAGCTGTTTTTT. The whole variable domain, remainder taken from reference TRBV2 and TRBJ2-2, is EPEVTQTPSHQVTQMGQEVILRCVPISNHLYFYWYRQILGQKVEFLVSFYNNEISEKSEIFDDQFSVERPDGSNFTLKIRSTKLEDSAMYFCASSPGGPTGELFFGEGSRLTVL.

The CDR3 protein is CASSLTLGTGNHEQYF. CDR3 in DNA: TGTGCCAGCAGCTTAACCCTTGGGACAGGGAACCACGAGCAGTACTTC. V usage is TRBV13 and J usage is TRBJ2-7, with 9 bases lining up with TRBD1. With V trimmed by 2 bases and J by 5 bases, 10 bases remained unmatched. Germline CDR1 is PRHDT and CDR2 is FYEKMQ (reference sequence). CDR3 size: 16 residues. Supplemented by reference TRBV13 and TRBJ2-7, the full variable domain reads AAGVIQSPRHLIKEKRETATLKCYPIPRHDTVYWYQQGPGQDPQFLISFYEKMQSDKGSIPDRFSAQQFSDYHSELNMSSLELGDSALYFCASSLTLGTGNHEQYFGPGTRLTVT.

This clone was seen a single time. This chain connects TRBV18 to TRBJ2-2; 11 positions agree with TRBD1. V shed 4 bases, J shed 7 bases, and the junction held 11 bases outside the gene matches. The CDR3 sequence is 17 residues long. CDR1 is KGHSH and CDR2 is LQKENI in the germline V gene. Written as DNA, the CDR3 is TGTGCCAGCTCACACGCAGTCGGACAGGGGGCCGGCGGGGAGCTGTTTTTT. Protein sequence: CASSHAVGQGAGGELFF.

The chain joins TRBV7-9 to TRBJ2-7; D perhaps matches TRBD2 (6 bases). The V gene's germline CDR1 is SEHNR and CDR2 FQNEAQ (reference sequence). Trimming left V 7 bases short and J 0 bases short, with 19 bases between. The CDR3 covers 16 residues. The CDR3, as DNA: TGTGCCAGCAACTCCGACGGTGCGGGGAGCTCCTACGAGCAGTACTTC. Protein: CASNSDGAGSSYEQYF.

The rearrangement joins TRBV29-1 to TRBJ2-5, with 8 positions matching TRBD2. The V gene end was trimmed by 7 bases and the J gene end by 5 bases; junction bases not matched to a gene: 9. The germline V gene encodes CDR1 SQVTM and CDR2 ANQGSEA. The length of the CDR3 is 13 residues. CDR3 DNA sequence: TGCAGCGGGGGCCAGACGGGAGGGGAGACCCAGTACTTC. This gives the protein CSGGQTGGETQYF.

The chain carries TRBV10-3 and TRBJ2-1; D perhaps matches TRBD2 (5 bases). The CDR3 covers 16 residues. CDR1 ENHRY and CDR2 SYGVKD come from the germline V gene. Trimming stripped 2 bases from V and 7 bases from J, with 18 bases between. The CDR3 is CAISEGGGSFANEQFF. CDR3 nucleotide sequence: TGTGCCATCAGTGAGGGAGGCGGGTCCTTCGCGAATGAGCAGTTCTTC.

The rearrangement links TRBV5-1 to TRBJ1-4; maybe TRBD1 (5 bases). CDR3 length: 12 residues. Germline lookup yields CDR1 SGHRS and CDR2 YFSETQ. Trimming took 0 bases from V and 10 from J, leaving 7 bases between them. CDR3 in DNA: TGCGCCAGCAGCTTGGGGCAGGGAAAACTGTTTTTT. The encoded protein is CASSLGQGKLFF.

The gene calls are TRBV5-6 and TRBJ1-5; D unresolved. V was trimmed by 0 bases and J by 2 bases, leaving 9 bases between them. In germline, CDR1 is SGHDT, CDR2 YYEEEE. CDR3 size: 15 residues. This chain's CDR3 is CASSLGQPGNQPQHF. As DNA, the CDR3 is TGTGCCAGCAGCTTGGGACAACCGGGCAATCAGCCCCAGCATTTT.

V gene TRBV6-6 combines with J gene TRBJ2-3; possible D gene TRBD1, 7 bases. CDR3 length: 15 amino acids. V was cut by 2 bases and J by 1 base, with 10 bases left in between. The germline V gene encodes CDR1 MNHNY and CDR2 SVGAGI (reference sequence). This chain's CDR3 is CASSYDREGTDTQYF. CDR3 sequence (DNA): TGTGCCAGCAGTTACGACAGGGAGGGCACAGATACGCAGTATTTT.

The chain joins TRBV6-1 to TRBJ2-1, with TRBD1 as a possible D gene (5 bases). V lost 1 base and J lost 3, with 16 bases in between. Per the germline V gene, CDR1 is MNHNS and CDR2 is SASEGT. The CDR3 extends over 17 amino acids. Here the CDR3 reads CASSEGLGGALYNEQFF. CDR3 DNA: TGTGCCAGCAGTGAAGGCTTGGGTGGGGCGCTCTACAATGAGCAGTTCTTC.

Worth noting for this clone: Mismatch with germline at one junction end may stem from a read error. The chain links TRBV27 to TRBJ1-5; 8 bases match TRBD1. This CDR3 has 16 amino acids. CDR1 is MNHEY and CDR2 is SMNVEV in the germline V gene (reference sequence). The CDR3 sequence: CTSSRTGQGGYQPQHF. CDR3 bases: TGTACCAGCAGTAGGACCGGACAGGGAGGATATCAGCCCCAGCATTTT.

V usage is TRBV7-2 and J usage is TRBJ1-2, with D tentatively TRBD1 (6 bases). Trimming took 2 bases from V and 0 from J, leaving 10 bases between them. The V gene's germline CDR1 is SGHTA and CDR2 FQGNSA. This CDR3 contains 15 residues. The CDR3 bases are TGTGCCAGCAGCTTACAGACAGGAACTAACTATGGCTACACCTTC. Translation gives CASSLQTGTNYGYTF.

The rearrangement uses TRBV5-6 and TRBJ2-7; 10 nucleotides align to TRBD2. The CDR3 is 16 residues long. The V gene's germline CDR1 is SGHDT and CDR2 YYEEEE. V lost 4 bases to trimming and J lost 12 bases; unmatched junction nucleotides: 19. The CDR3 DNA reads as TGTGCCAGCAGCCTTGTGGGAGCGGGGGGGCAAAGATCTCCGTACTTC. Its protein product is CASSLVGAGGQRSPYF.

The gene calls are TRBV7-9 and TRBJ2-7; 11 nucleotides line up with TRBD1. The ends lost 4 bases at V and 5 bases at J; junction bases unmatched: 13. This CDR3 is 17 amino acids long. Germline CDR1 SEHNR, CDR2 FQNEAQ (reference sequence). The CDR3 DNA follows: TGTGCCAGCAGCTCGCAACGGACAGGGGGCGCAGGGAACGAGCAGTACTTC. This translates into CASSSQRTGGAGNEQYF.

This clone was found a few times. The chain joins TRBV18 to TRBJ1-6; 8 positions agree with TRBD1. V shed 2 bases, J shed 10 bases, and the junction held 4 bases outside the gene matches. Germline V lookup: CDR1 KGHSH, CDR2 LQKENI. The CDR3 extends over 14 amino acids. CDR3 bases: TGTGCCAGCTCACCAGGGACAGGAGGGTCACCCCTCCACTTT. It is translated as CASSPGTGGSPLHF.

This chain uses TRBV4-2 with TRBJ2-5, with 9 bases identical to TRBD2. The J call could be wrong; TRBJ2-7 is a better fit for the DNA end. The CDR3 sequence is 14 residues long. Germline V gene sequence: CDR1 LGHNA, CDR2 YNFKEQ. The CDR3 sequence is CASSPRGGDYEQYF. In DNA form, the CDR3 reads TGTGCCAGCAGCCCGCGGGGGGGCGACTACGAGCAGTACTTC.

This chain connects TRBV29-1 to TRBJ2-5; TRBD1 is a possible D gene (6 bases). The end of the DNA aligns better with TRBJ2-7, so the J call may be wrong. This CDR3 comprises 13 residues. Germline V gives CDR1 SQVTM, CDR2 ANQGSEA. The DNA for the CDR3 is TGCAGCGTTGCCCTCCGGGACATGGGCGAGCAGTACTTC. Translating gives CSVALRDMGEQYF.